This TCR beta chain was found in a study of cytomegalovirus exposure and HLA in healthy donors. 13 Jbeta primers and 60 Vbeta primers were used for the PCR. Assay: immunoSEQ multiplex PCR; the TCRdb copy retains only in-frame clones and omits some. Of 150,000 to 180,000 clones in the sample, 60% to 85% are singletons; the top ten hold around 4.1%. The CDR3 runs to 10 residues. Germline-derived CDR1 and CDR2 are GTSNPN and SVGIG (reference sequence). V shed 5 bases and J shed 7 bases, with 8 bases lying between them. This clone was seen only once. The sample was PBMCs. This TCR came from a woman aged 35 to 49 in good health and CMV-seronegative. The chain has TRBV30 and TRBJ1-2; tentative D call: TRBD1 (5 bases). CDR3 sequence reads: CAWGGGGYTF. Written as DNA, the CDR3 is TGTGCCTGGGGCGGGGGTGGCTACACCTTC.